The T cell receptor beta chain under discussion was sequenced for a study of identical twins. Study conclusions and caveats: Low generation probability was overrepresented in out-of-frame alpha sequences shared by twins. Beta out-of-frame sequences displayed a weaker excess of sharing between twins.

As for this clonotype: What it binds is unknown. Germline and junction disagree at one end, which may indicate a read error.

Through template switching, a universal primer site was introduced, and the cDNA contained unique molecular identifiers. MiXCR, run by TCRdb on the 5' RACE reads, gives a single entry per CDR3 protein. Of a few hundred thousand distinct CDR3 sequences listed, roughly an eighth are singletons. The CDR3 consists of 14 residues. Germline V gene data show CDR1 as LGHDT and CDR2 as YNNKEL (reference sequence). The data were also submitted as part of a second study, on yellow fever vaccine responses in identical twins.

The sequence was collected from a woman aged 18-30 years in good health. The material sequenced was CD4+ T cells sorted from blood. The chain has TRBV3-1 and TRBJ1-6; 9 bases map to TRBD1. Here the CDR3 DNA reads TGTGCCTGCAGCCAACAGGGGGCGAATTCACCCCTCCACTTT. Protein product: CACSQQGANSPLHF.